This is a list of T cell receptor beta chains from one sample in a study of beta chain features in type 1 diabetes. TCRdb keeps only in-frame clones here, not all; method: immunoSEQ multiplex PCR. The data show about 410,000 clones, about 15% seen once. Sequences were obtained from naive CD4+ T cells from blood. Receptor source: a young man in good health. Both conserved end residues are part of each CDR3. The D gene is left open where the match is weak. Not all rows give a size; the values are once, few, many and, for expanded clones, a class.

V gene: TRBV7-2
J gene: TRBJ2-5
D gene: NA
clone size: NA
CDR3 DNA: TGTGCCAGCAGCTTCTCCTGGCAACCCCGGGAGACCCAGTACTTC
CDR3 protein: CASSFSWQPRETQYF

V gene: TRBV19
J gene: TRBJ2-1
D gene: TRBD2
clone size: NA
CDR3 DNA: TGTGCCAGTAGTATAGGGACTAGAACGTTCTTC
CDR3 protein: CASSIGTRTFF

V gene: TRBV4-3
J gene: TRBJ2-7
D gene: TRBD2
clone size: NA
CDR3 DNA: TGCGCCAGCAGCCCTTCGACTAGCGGGGTTTACGAGCAGTACTTC
CDR3 protein: CASSPSTSGVYEQYF

V gene: TRBV18
J gene: TRBJ2-3
D gene: NA
clone size: few
CDR3 DNA: TGTGCCAGCTCACCGGGGGCGAGCACAGATACGCAGTATTTT
CDR3 protein: CASSPGASTDTQYF

V gene: TRBV7-2
J gene: TRBJ2-2
D gene: NA
clone size: NA
CDR3 DNA: TGTGCCAGCAGAGTGGAGCGAGCGGGTGGGACCGGGGAGCTGTTTTTT
CDR3 protein: CASRVERAGGTGELFF

V gene: TRBV4-1
J gene: TRBJ2-7
D gene: NA
clone size: NA
CDR3 DNA: TGCGCCAGCAGCCAAGGTGTCGCTAGCGAAAACTACGAGCAGTACTTC
CDR3 protein: CASSQGVASENYEQYF

V gene: TRBV9
J gene: TRBJ1-1
D gene: NA
clone size: NA
CDR3 DNA: TGTGCCAGCAGCGTGATTCTAGGGACTGAAGCTTTCTTT
CDR3 protein: CASSVILGTEAFF

V gene: TRBV11-2
J gene: TRBJ2-1
D gene: TRBD2
clone size: once
CDR3 DNA: TGTGCCAGCAGCTTACGTTTGGGGACTAGCGGACCTGAGCTGTTCTTC
CDR3 protein: CASSLRLGTSGPELFF

V gene: TRBV11-3
J gene: TRBJ2-1
D gene: NA
clone size: NA
CDR3 DNA: TGTGCCAGCAGCAAGGAACCGGGACAATACAATGAGCAGTTCTTC
CDR3 protein: CASSKEPGQYNEQFF

V gene: TRBV29-1
J gene: TRBJ1-1
D gene: NA
clone size: NA
CDR3 DNA: TGCAGCGTTGAAAGGGGACTTAAAAGGAACACTGAAGCTTTCTTT
CDR3 protein: CSVERGLKRNTEAFF

V gene: TRBV18
J gene: TRBJ2-5
D gene: NA
clone size: few
CDR3 DNA: TGTGCCAGCTCACTACGTGAGACCCAGTACTTC
CDR3 protein: CASSLRETQYF

V gene: TRBV9
J gene: TRBJ1-1
D gene: NA
clone size: few
CDR3 DNA: TGTGCCAGCAGCGTAGCTTACGCGAACACTGAAGCTTTCTTT
CDR3 protein: CASSVAYANTEAFF

V gene: TRBV29-1
J gene: TRBJ2-3
D gene: NA
clone size: NA
CDR3 DNA: TGCAGCGTTGAAACAGGCCCAGATACGCAGTATTTT
CDR3 protein: CSVETGPDTQYF

V gene: TRBV18
J gene: TRBJ2-7
D gene: TRBD1
clone size: NA
CDR3 DNA: TGTGCCAGCTCACCCGGGACAGGTCGAGAGCAGTACTTC
CDR3 protein: CASSPGTGREQYF

V gene: TRBV5-1
J gene: TRBJ2-3
D gene: NA
clone size: few
CDR3 DNA: TGCGCCAGCAGCTTGTACTCTCTGGATACGCAGTATTTT
CDR3 protein: CASSLYSLDTQYF

V gene: TRBV9
J gene: TRBJ2-7
D gene: NA
clone size: NA
CDR3 DNA: TGTGCCAGCAGCCCCTCCGGAGGCCAGACTTACCTCTCCTACGAGCAGTACTTC
CDR3 protein: CASSPSGGQTYLSYEQYF

V gene: TRBV12-5
J gene: TRBJ2-5
D gene: NA
clone size: few
CDR3 DNA: TGTGCTAGTGGCGGACCCGCCCAAGAGACCCAGTACTTC
CDR3 protein: CASGGPAQETQYF